Below, 32 T cell receptor beta chains from the same sample are listed, as sequenced in a study of T cell responses to AZD1222 COVID-19 vaccine. TCRdb's copy holds only in-frame clones and misses some; the assay was immunoSEQ multiplex PCR. The sample includes tens of thousands of clones, around 82% seen only once; the top ten take approximately 22%. The source material was peripheral blood, sampled on day 0 of AZD1222 vaccination. The receptors were gathered from an adult in good health.

The genes are TRBV28 and TRBJ2-5; TRBD2 matches 12 bases. This CDR3 spans 17 amino acids. The J segment lost 2 bases and the V segment lost 4 bases, leaving 8 bases of the junction unmatched. The germline V gene has CDR1 MDHEN and CDR2 SYDVKM. CDR3 amino acids: CASSSWTSGALQETQYF. CDR3 sequence (DNA): TGTGCCAGCAGTTCCTGGACTAGCGGGGCTCTTCAAGAGACCCAGTACTTC.

This clone appeared once. V and J are TRBV18 and TRBJ1-5; 9 bases are shared with TRBD1. Germline V gives CDR1 KGHSH, CDR2 LQKENI. The CDR3 is made up of 14 amino acids. Trimming removed 6 bases from V and 7 bases from J; junction bases left unmatched: 7. The CDR3 loop is CASSGTGQFQPQHF. In DNA, the CDR3 is TGTGCCAGCTCGGGGACAGGGCAGTTCCAGCCCCAGCATTTT.

This clone was recorded a few times. This chain connects TRBV12-3 or TRBV12-4 to TRBJ2-1, with a tentative D call TRBD1 (6 bases). Trimming shortened V by 5 bases and J by 7 bases, and 9 bases separated the two germline ends. The CDR3 is 12 amino acids. The CDR3 DNA reads as TGTGCCAGCAGTCCAGGACAGAATGAGCAGTTCTTC. Protein sequence: CASSPGQNEQFF.

The V call is TRBV7-9, the J call TRBJ2-5; possible D gene TRBD1, 5 bases. This CDR3 is built from 14 residues. Looked up from germline, CDR1 is SEHNR and CDR2 is FQNEAQ (reference sequence). V lost 3 bases and J 0 bases, leaving 8 bases between the germline ends. The CDR3 DNA reads TGTGCCAGCAGCTTGACAGAGTACCAAGAGACCCAGTACTTC. Translated: CASSLTEYQETQYF.

This chain joins TRBV18 and TRBJ2-2, with D unclear. Germline loops: CDR1 KGHSH, CDR2 LQKENI. Deletions cut 5 bases from V and 3 bases from J, with 16 bases between. CDR3 length: 16 residues. The CDR3 DNA sequence: TGTGCCAGCTCATCATTGCATTCGCAGGACACCGGGGAGCTGTTTTTT. Translating gives CASSSLHSQDTGELFF.

The chain employs TRBV11-2 and TRBJ2-3; D might be TRBD2 (5 bases). Trimming stripped 2 bases from V and 4 bases from J, with 7 bases between. CDR3 size: 13 residues. CDR1 and CDR2 (germline): SGHAT, FQNNGV. CDR3 DNA: TGTGCCAGCAGCTTACAGGAGGCAGATACGCAGTATTTT. Translation gives CASSLQEADTQYF.

V usage is TRBV10-1 and J usage is TRBJ2-7; D perhaps matches TRBD1 (5 bases). V lost 3 bases and J 2 bases, leaving 14 bases between the germline ends. Germline CDR1 reads WNHNN; CDR2 reads SYGVQD (reference sequence). This CDR3 spans 15 amino acids. CDR3 bases: TGCGCCAGCAGTGATGGAGTAGACAGTACCTACGAGCAGTACTTC. Protein: CASSDGVDSTYEQYF.

The chain links TRBV12-5 to TRBJ1-5, with TRBD1 identical over 8 bases. Per germline, CDR1 LGHNT and CDR2 FRNRAP. The CDR3 spans 19 residues. The V gene end was trimmed by 2 bases and the J gene end by 0 bases; junction bases not matched to a gene: 12. The CDR3 spells CASGLPPGQVFFSNQPQHF. CDR3 nucleotide sequence: TGTGCTAGTGGTTTGCCCCCGGGACAGGTTTTTTTTAGCAATCAGCCCCAGCATTTT.

On this clone itself: At the DNA level, this CDR3 is encoded by other sequences in the same sample as well. The V and J genes are TRBV2 and TRBJ1-5, with D uncertain. CDR3 length equals 13 residues. The germline gives CDR1 SNHLY, CDR2 FYNNEI. The V gene lost 5 bases and the J gene lost 0 bases, with 5 bases spanning the gap. The CDR3 loop reads CASSRDSNQPQHF. CDR3 bases: TGTGCCAGCAGTCGGGATAGCAATCAGCCCCAGCATTTT.

The chain joins TRBV5-4 to TRBJ2-1; 9 bases are shared with TRBD1. Germline V lookup: CDR1 SGHNT, CDR2 YYREEE (reference sequence). This CDR3 is built from 14 residues. V lost 9 bases to trimming and J lost 0 bases; unmatched junction nucleotides: 4. In nucleotides, the CDR3 is TGTGCCATGAGGACAGGGGTCTCCTACAATGAGCAGTTCTTC. Its protein is CAMRTGVSYNEQFF.

This rearrangement joins TRBV5-6 to TRBJ2-2; 8 bases match TRBD1. The germline gives CDR1 SGHDT, CDR2 YYEEEE. The V segment lost 2 bases and the J segment 1 base; nucleotides outside the gene matches: 1. This CDR3 comprises 15 residues. The CDR3 loop is CASSFGQGNTGELFF. The CDR3 DNA sequence: TGTGCCAGCAGCTTCGGACAGGGGAACACCGGGGAGCTGTTTTTT.

The chain couples TRBV9 to TRBJ2-2; D gene unclear. The germline V gene has CDR1 SGDLS and CDR2 YYNGEE. With 4 bases removed from V and 4 bases from J, the gap between germline ends came to 14 bases. This CDR3 has 15 residues. CDR3 loop: CASSPSRASTGELFF. In DNA, the CDR3 is TGTGCCAGCAGCCCCTCTCGGGCGAGCACCGGGGAGCTGTTTTTT.

The V and J genes are TRBV6-5 and TRBJ2-3; D is possibly TRBD1 (5 bases). Trimming took off 10 bases at V and 3 bases at J, with 14 bases between the two ends. The CDR3 loop spans 13 amino acids. Germline CDR1 is MNHEY and CDR2 is SVGAGI. This chain's CDR3 is CATCSGLTDTQYF. CDR3 sequence (DNA): TGTGCCACCTGCTCAGGGTTAACAGATACGCAGTATTTT.

The CDR3 DNA is TGTGCCAGCAGCTCGGAGACAGGGGGTTTAGAGACCCAGTACTTC. Translation: CASSSETGGLETQYF. The chain has TRBV5-5 and TRBJ2-5, with 9 bases fitting TRBD1. The V gene end was trimmed by 3 bases and the J gene end by 4 bases; junction bases not matched to a gene: 7. CDR1 and CDR2 (germline): SGHKS, YYEKEE (reference sequence). The length of the CDR3 is 15 residues.

This chain connects TRBV7-2 to TRBJ2-2, with 10 bases that match TRBD2. Germline V CDR1 and CDR2: SGHTA, FQGNSA. This CDR3 region has 16 residues. V gave up 5 bases and J gave up 6 bases; unmatched junction bases: 9. For the CDR3, the DNA is TGTGCCAGCAGCGTAACTAGCGGGACGGGTCCCGGGGAGCTGTTTTTT. This codes for CASSVTSGTGPGELFF.

The gene calls are TRBV19 and TRBJ2-2; the D is unclear. Germline V gives CDR1 LNHDA, CDR2 SQIVND (reference sequence). This CDR3 contains 14 residues. Trimming took 3 bases from V and 6 from J, leaving 11 bases between them. The CDR3 region is CASSMVDPAGELFF. The CDR3 DNA follows: TGTGCCAGTAGTATGGTCGATCCGGCCGGGGAGCTGTTTTTT.

The J gene is TRBJ2-3, the V gene TRBV7-6, with 7 bases that match TRBD2. The CDR3 has 15 residues. Unmatched junction bases numbered 12, after V lost 5 bases and J lost 7 bases. CDR1 is SGHVS, CDR2 FNYEAQ, per germline. DNA of the CDR3: TGTGCCAGCAGCGCTCTGCGGGAGCTAAGTAATACGCAGTATTTT. Translating gives CASSALRELSNTQYF.

The V gene is TRBV5-4, the J gene TRBJ2-5; 13 bases line up with TRBD2. Germline V gives CDR1 SGHNT, CDR2 YYREEE (reference sequence). The CDR3 is 15 amino acids. Trimming cost V 3 bases and J 5 bases; bases outside gene matches: 4. The CDR3 bases are TGTGCCAGCAGCTCCCGGACTAGCGGGGGCGAGACCCAGTACTTC. Translated, it gives CASSSRTSGGETQYF. The variable domain in full, with the rest retrieved from reference TRBV5-4 and TRBJ2-5, is ETGVTQSPTHLIKTRGQQVTLRCSSQSGHNTVSWYQQALGQGPQFIFQYYREEENGRGNFPPRFSGLQFPNYSSELNVNALELDDSALYLCASSSRTSGGETQYFGPGTRLLVL.

The chain links TRBV28 to TRBJ2-1; 7 bases are a match to TRBD2. V shed 5 bases, J shed 7 bases, and the junction held 11 bases outside the gene matches. The germline V gene encodes CDR1 MDHEN and CDR2 SYDVKM. This CDR3 has 15 residues. The CDR3: CASSPLGGEENEQFF. CDR3 nucleotide sequence: TGTGCCAGCAGTCCCCTGGGGGGGGAGGAGAATGAGCAGTTCTTC.

This chain joins TRBV15 and TRBJ2-1, with TRBD1 matching 7 bases. The J segment lost 7 bases and the V segment lost 0 bases, leaving 3 bases of the junction unmatched. CDR1 is LNHNV, CDR2 YYDKDF, per germline (reference sequence). The CDR3 has 14 residues. DNA of the CDR3: TGTGCCACCAGCAGAGATATACAGGGGAATGAGCAGTTCTTC. Protein sequence: CATSRDIQGNEQFF. The full variable domain, completed using reference TRBV15 and TRBJ2-1, is DAMVIQNPRYQVTQFGKPVTLSCSQTLNHNVMYWYQQKSSQAPKLLFHYYDKDFNNEADTPDNFQSRRPNTSFCFLDIRSPGLGDTAMYLCATSRDIQGNEQFFGPGTRLTVL.

CDR3 loop: CASSFSGPSTDTQYF. CDR3 nucleotide sequence: TGTGCCAGCAGTTTCAGCGGGCCGAGCACAGATACGCAGTATTTT. The gene calls are TRBV27 and TRBJ2-3, with a weak D call TRBD2 (6 bases). V was pared by 3 bases and J by 0 bases, with 10 bases between. CDR1 is MNHEY, CDR2 SMNVEV, per germline (reference sequence). The CDR3 is 15 residues long.

The V and J genes are TRBV30 and TRBJ1-2; possibly TRBD1 for D (5 bases). V dropped 5 bases and J dropped 8 bases, with 21 bases sitting between them. CDR3 length equals 14 residues. Per germline, CDR1 GTSNPN and CDR2 SVGIG (reference sequence). The CDR3 DNA reads TGTGCCTGGCTGCCCAGAGGGGTGAATCGGGGCTACACCTTC. This codes for CAWLPRGVNRGYTF.

The chain couples TRBV2 to TRBJ1-5; D gene unclear. The CDR3 is made up of 14 amino acids. Germline lookup yields CDR1 SNHLY and CDR2 FYNNEI. Deletions cut 3 bases from V and 7 bases from J, with 13 bases between. The CDR3 DNA reads as TGTGCCAGCAGTGATCGGGGTGTTGGGCAGCCCCAGCATTTT. The encoded protein is CASSDRGVGQPQHF.

The chain couples TRBV5-4 to TRBJ1-2; TRBD1 matches at 7 bases. The CDR3 has 15 residues. V lost 0 bases to trimming and J lost 0 bases; unmatched junction nucleotides: 2. In germline, CDR1 is SGHNT, CDR2 YYREEE (reference sequence). Here the CDR3 DNA reads TGTGCCAGCAGCTTGGACAGGGGAGCTAACTATGGCTACACCTTC. As protein: CASSLDRGANYGYTF.

V usage is TRBV5-6 and J usage is TRBJ2-7; 10 bases map to TRBD1. The CDR3 is 13 residues long. The germline V gene encodes CDR1 SGHDT and CDR2 YYEEEE. Trimming took 4 bases from V and 8 from J; bases not matched to a gene: 6. CDR3 amino acids: CASSPRDRGKQYF. The CDR3 DNA reads TGTGCCAGCAGCCCCCGGGACAGGGGCAAGCAGTACTTC.

This chain connects TRBV29-1 to TRBJ1-1; D is ambiguous. The V and J ends lost 8 bases and 1 base respectively, with 8 bases between them. Germline CDR1 SQVTM, CDR2 ANQGSEA. There are 11 residues in the CDR3. This chain's CDR3 is CSLRQNTEAFF. CDR3 in DNA: TGCAGCCTCAGACAGAACACTGAAGCTTTCTTT.

This rearrangement joins TRBV5-5 to TRBJ2-3; D uncertain. Germline lookup yields CDR1 SGHKS and CDR2 YYEKEE (reference sequence). The CDR3 has 15 amino acids. The ends were cut back, 4 bases at V and 0 bases at J, with 12 bases in the middle. CDR3 DNA: TGTGCCAGCAGCCTAGTTTGGCGGAGCACAGATACGCAGTATTTT. The encoded protein is CASSLVWRSTDTQYF.

The chain combines TRBV3-1 (or the pseudogene TRBV3-2) with TRBJ2-2, with D maybe TRBD2 (7 bases). From germline, CDR1 is LGHDT and CDR2 YNNKEL (reference sequence). V lost 0 bases, J lost 0 bases, and 14 bases lay in between. The CDR3 sequence is 18 residues long. For the CDR3, the DNA is TGTGCCAGCAGCCAAGACGACGGGGGGCCTTCGAACACCGGGGAGCTGTTTTTT. It encodes CASSQDDGGPSNTGELFF.

The chain is built from TRBV19 and TRBJ1-2; no firm D call. Germline V gene data show CDR1 as LNHDA and CDR2 as SQIVND (reference sequence). The CDR3 has 12 residues. Trimming took 5 bases from V and 3 from J, leaving 7 bases between them. CDR3 in DNA: TGTGCCAGTAGTCTGCAGGACTATGGCTACACCTTC. Protein sequence: CASSLQDYGYTF.

The J gene is TRBJ1-5, the V gene TRBV11-2; no clear D. This CDR3 is 13 amino acids long. Trimming took 1 base from V and 5 from J, leaving 6 bases between them. The germline V gene encodes CDR1 SGHAT and CDR2 FQNNGV. The CDR3 region is CASSLGYYQPQHF. The CDR3 nucleotides are TGTGCCAGCAGCTTAGGGTATTATCAGCCCCAGCATTTT. Full variable domain (missing parts from reference TRBV11-2 and TRBJ1-5): EAGVAQSPRYKIIEKRQSVAFWCNPISGHATLYWYQQILGQGPKLLIQFQNNGVVDDSQLPKDRFSAERLKGVDSTLKIQPAKLEDSAVYLCASSLGYYQPQHFGDGTRLSIL.

V usage is TRBV27 and J usage is TRBJ2-3; D remains ambiguous. Germline CDR1 MNHEY, CDR2 SMNVEV (reference sequence). The CDR3 is 14 residues long. V dropped 3 bases and J dropped 2 bases, with 9 bases sitting between them. Written as DNA, the CDR3 is TGTGCCAGCAGTTTCGGTAGGATCACAGATACGCAGTATTTT. Amino acid sequence: CASSFGRITDTQYF.

The rearrangement joins TRBV5-1 to TRBJ2-7; D is unresolved. Trimming removed 0 bases from V and 6 bases from J, with 4 bases in between. Germline V gene sequence: CDR1 SGHRS, CDR2 YFSETQ. The CDR3 contains 11 residues. The CDR3 region is CASSLVSEQYF. DNA for the CDR3: TGCGCCAGCAGCTTGGTGAGCGAGCAGTACTTC. The full variable domain, its missing parts supplied by reference TRBV5-1 and TRBJ2-7, is KAGVTQTPRYLIKTRGQQVTLSCSPISGHRSVSWYQQTPGQGLQFLFEYFSETQRNKGNFPGRFSGRQFSNSRSEMNVSTLELGDSALYLCASSLVSEQYFGPGTRLTVT.